These T cell receptor beta chains were read from a single sample in a study of regulatory T cells in long-lasting Graves disease. In TCRdb, the multiplex PCR reads were re-called with MiXCR into one record per CDR3 protein. Here the sample spans 520,000 or so distinct CDR3 sequences, 12% being singletons. This same sample was also part of a study on T cells in Graves' hyperthyroidism and ophthalmopathy.

This material consisted of peripheral blood mononuclear cells (PBMCs), taken at new diagnosis, from a patient treated with antithyroid drugs. All receptors derive from a woman in her 30s with Graves disease. CDR3s leave out the opening cysteine and the closing phenylalanine or tryptophan. A D gene is named only where the DNA matches it firmly.

d_gene	j_gene	v_gene	CDR3aa
-	TRBJ2-5	TRBV6-2/TRBV6-3	ASSVGIYTQETQY
-	TRBJ1-4	TRBV2	ASSAGTLNEKLF
-	TRBJ1-5	TRBV27	ASSSSLGGLVQPQH
-	TRBJ1-3	TRBV30	AWSNGYHSGNTIY
-	TRBJ2-1	TRBV7-9	ASSLRLDYNEQF
TRBD2	TRBJ2-3	TRBV20-1	SALAGGTDTQY
TRBD2	TRBJ2-5	TRBV19	ASSKRLAGEETQY
-	TRBJ2-2	TRBV20-1	SASRLVSGDTGELF
TRBD2	TRBJ2-3	TRBV7-2	ASSLKGPSGPRDTQY
TRBD1	TRBJ1-1	TRBV28	ASADRGTEAF
TRBD2	TRBJ2-1	TRBV4-1	ASSPRLAPWSYEQF
-	TRBJ2-7	TRBV6-2/TRBV6-3	ASKQFRQEAYEQY
TRBD1	TRBJ2-5	TRBV6-2/TRBV6-3	ASSAGQGGETQY
-	TRBJ2-7	TRBV11-2	ASSQGKEQY
TRBD2	TRBJ2-2	TRBV2	ATRGLVSTGELF
-	TRBJ1-4	TRBV2	ASSARTTNEKLF
-	TRBJ2-7	TRBV11-2	ASSLESGYEQY
-	TRBJ2-6	TRBV15	ATSRDLSGANVLT
-	TRBJ1-2	TRBV27	ASSLLSGAKDYGYT
TRBD1	TRBJ2-1	TRBV6-2/TRBV6-3	ASTPRTGGDEQF
-	TRBJ1-5	TRBV9	ASSRGAHNQPQH
TRBD2	TRBJ2-3	TRBV15	ATSRGGTSGRALRTDTQY
TRBD1	TRBJ1-4	TRBV20-1	SPTPTGSEKLF
-	TRBJ2-7	TRBV12-3/TRBV12-4	ASRSQISYERY
-	TRBJ2-3	TRBV6-4	ASSDLVGGSTDTQY
-	TRBJ1-5	TRBV6-1	ASSEGRQGSNQPQH
TRBD1	TRBJ1-1	TRBV4-2	ASSQDRTGISTEAF
-	TRBJ1-1	TRBV29-1	SVELDHETEAF
TRBD1	TRBJ1-5	TRBV28	ASSNLFGTGSSNQPQH
-	TRBJ2-7	TRBV11-2	ASRWNGYEQY
-	TRBJ2-1	TRBV19	ASRFTSETFRGRNEQF
-	TRBJ1-3	TRBV20-1	SARGGGTRNTIY
-	TRBJ2-7	TRBV11-2	ASSLATPYEQY
TRBD2	TRBJ2-1	TRBV20-1	SAEDGLAGGEQF
-	TRBJ2-4	TRBV20-1	SARRQAKNIQY
-	TRBJ2-1	TRBV9	ASSVGTGTLNEQF
-	TRBJ2-1	TRBV29-1	SVVSYVLGEQF
TRBD1	TRBJ2-3	TRBV9	ASSLRDSGSDTQY
-	TRBJ2-3	TRBV14	ASSQDHGSWVNTQY
-	TRBJ2-7	TRBV5-4	ASSRSLGGGSYEQY
TRBD2	TRBJ2-7	TRBV19	ASRITATSGSTYEQY
-	TRBJ1-1	TRBV18	ASSPREGEAF
-	TRBJ2-1	TRBV11-2	ASSFHHEQF
-	TRBJ1-2	TRBV2	ASSEGTNYGYT
-	TRBJ2-1	TRBV24-1	ATSDLGGGPHEQF
TRBD1	TRBJ1-1	TRBV12-3/TRBV12-4	ASSFGGTDTEAF
-	TRBJ1-2	TRBV19	ASSIVSFYYGYT
TRBD1	TRBJ1-1	TRBV24-1	ATSDRTGGNTEAF
-	TRBJ1-3	TRBV19	ASSIAASGNTIY
TRBD2	TRBJ2-7	TRBV3-1	ASSQVSPKLAGAYEQY
-	TRBJ2-1	TRBV4-3	ASSQDPSEDEQF
-	TRBJ2-1	TRBV20-1	SASWAYNEQF
TRBD1	TRBJ1-1	TRBV11-3	ASSPGRDRGPF
-	TRBJ2-1	TRBV6-2/TRBV6-3	ASSYYEAARSYNEQF
-	TRBJ1-1	TRBV18	ASSPGTKGTEAF
-	TRBJ2-1	TRBV2	ASSRTDEQF
TRBD1	TRBJ2-7	TRBV19	ASTAGTGYSLHEQY
-	TRBJ2-1	TRBV6-2/TRBV6-3	ASLLSRSSYNEQF
TRBD2	TRBJ2-1	TRBV6-1	ASLSGSRIEQF